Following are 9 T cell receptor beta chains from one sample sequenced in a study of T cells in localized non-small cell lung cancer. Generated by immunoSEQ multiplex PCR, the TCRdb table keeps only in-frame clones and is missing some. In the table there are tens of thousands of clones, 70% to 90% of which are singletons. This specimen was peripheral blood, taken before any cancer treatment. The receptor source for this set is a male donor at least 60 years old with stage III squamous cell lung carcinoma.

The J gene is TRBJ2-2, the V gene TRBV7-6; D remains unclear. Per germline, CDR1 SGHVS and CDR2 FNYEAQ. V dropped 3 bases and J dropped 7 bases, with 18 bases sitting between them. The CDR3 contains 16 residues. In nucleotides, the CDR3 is TGTGCCAGCAGCTTGGATGCAGGCGACTGGGGCGGGGAGCTGTTTTTT. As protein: CASSLDAGDWGGELFF. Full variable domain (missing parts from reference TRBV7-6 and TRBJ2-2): GAGVSQSPRYKVTKRGQDVALRCDPISGHVSLYWYRQALGQGPEFLTYFNYEAQQDKSGLPNDRFSAERPEGSISTLTIQRTEQRDSAMYRCASSLDAGDWGGELFFGEGSRLTVL.

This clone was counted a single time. CDR3 protein: CASSPGLGQVNEQYF. The CDR3, as DNA: TGTGCCAGCAGCCCTGGACTAGGACAGGTGAACGAGCAGTACTTC. This chain uses TRBV11-3 with TRBJ2-7, with D perhaps assigned TRBD1 or TRBD2 (7 bases each). Trimming removed 5 bases at V and 5 bases at J, with 19 bases between. This CDR3 has 15 residues. Germline values: CDR1 SGHNT, CDR2 YENEEA. Variable domain in full (rest from reference TRBV11-3 and TRBJ2-7): EAGVVQSPRYKIIEKKQPVAFWCNPISGHNTLYWYLQNLGQGPELLIRYENEEAVDDSQLPKDRFSAERLKGVDSTLKIQPAELGDSAVYLCASSPGLGQVNEQYFGPGTRLTVT.

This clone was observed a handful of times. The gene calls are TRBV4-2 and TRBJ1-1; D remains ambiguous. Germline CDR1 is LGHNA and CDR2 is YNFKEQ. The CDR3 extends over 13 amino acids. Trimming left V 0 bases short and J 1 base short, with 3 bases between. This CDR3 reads CASSQERNTEAFF. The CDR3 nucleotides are TGTGCCAGCAGCCAAGAGAGGAACACTGAAGCTTTCTTT.

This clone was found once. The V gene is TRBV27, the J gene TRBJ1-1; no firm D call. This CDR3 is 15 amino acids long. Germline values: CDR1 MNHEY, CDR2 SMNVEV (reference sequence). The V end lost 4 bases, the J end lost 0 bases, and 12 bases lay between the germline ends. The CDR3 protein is CASSSRPGLNTEAFF. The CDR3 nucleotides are TGTGCCAGCAGTTCTAGACCCGGCTTGAACACTGAAGCTTTCTTT.

CDR3 nucleotide sequence: TGCGCCAGCAGCTTTGGGAACAGGGATGTGAACACTGAAGCTTTCTTT. Translating it yields CASSFGNRDVNTEAFF. The chain links TRBV5-1 to TRBJ1-1, with D perhaps TRBD1 (6 bases). The CDR3 spans 16 residues. Trimming stripped 2 bases from V and 0 bases from J, with 14 bases between. Germline values: CDR1 SGHRS, CDR2 YFSETQ.

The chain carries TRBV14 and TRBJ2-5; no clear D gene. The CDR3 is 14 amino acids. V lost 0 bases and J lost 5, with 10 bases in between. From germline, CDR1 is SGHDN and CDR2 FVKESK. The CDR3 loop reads CASSQDGFGETQYF. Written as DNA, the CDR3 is TGTGCCAGCAGCCAAGATGGGTTCGGGGAGACCCAGTACTTC.

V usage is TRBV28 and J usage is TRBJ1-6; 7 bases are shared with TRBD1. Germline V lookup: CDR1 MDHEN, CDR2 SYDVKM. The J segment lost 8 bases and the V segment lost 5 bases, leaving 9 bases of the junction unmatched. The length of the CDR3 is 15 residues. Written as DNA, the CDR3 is TGTGCCAGCAGTCCCCTGACAGGGAGGGATTCACCCCTCCACTTT. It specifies CASSPLTGRDSPLHF.

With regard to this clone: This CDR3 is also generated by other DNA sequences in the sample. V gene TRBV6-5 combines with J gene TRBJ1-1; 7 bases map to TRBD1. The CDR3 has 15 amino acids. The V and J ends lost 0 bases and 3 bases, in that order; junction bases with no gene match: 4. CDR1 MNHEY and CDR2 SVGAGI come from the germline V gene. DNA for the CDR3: TGTGCCAGCAGTTACTCGCCAGGGGGGGACACTGAAGCTTTCTTT. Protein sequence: CASSYSPGGDTEAFF.

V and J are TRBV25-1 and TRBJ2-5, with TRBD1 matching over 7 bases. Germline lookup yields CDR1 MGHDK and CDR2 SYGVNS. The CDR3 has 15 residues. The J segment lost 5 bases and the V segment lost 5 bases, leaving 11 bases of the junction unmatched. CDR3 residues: CASSRDRGPWETQYF. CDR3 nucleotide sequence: TGTGCCAGCAGTCGTGATAGGGGGCCTTGGGAGACCCAGTACTTC.